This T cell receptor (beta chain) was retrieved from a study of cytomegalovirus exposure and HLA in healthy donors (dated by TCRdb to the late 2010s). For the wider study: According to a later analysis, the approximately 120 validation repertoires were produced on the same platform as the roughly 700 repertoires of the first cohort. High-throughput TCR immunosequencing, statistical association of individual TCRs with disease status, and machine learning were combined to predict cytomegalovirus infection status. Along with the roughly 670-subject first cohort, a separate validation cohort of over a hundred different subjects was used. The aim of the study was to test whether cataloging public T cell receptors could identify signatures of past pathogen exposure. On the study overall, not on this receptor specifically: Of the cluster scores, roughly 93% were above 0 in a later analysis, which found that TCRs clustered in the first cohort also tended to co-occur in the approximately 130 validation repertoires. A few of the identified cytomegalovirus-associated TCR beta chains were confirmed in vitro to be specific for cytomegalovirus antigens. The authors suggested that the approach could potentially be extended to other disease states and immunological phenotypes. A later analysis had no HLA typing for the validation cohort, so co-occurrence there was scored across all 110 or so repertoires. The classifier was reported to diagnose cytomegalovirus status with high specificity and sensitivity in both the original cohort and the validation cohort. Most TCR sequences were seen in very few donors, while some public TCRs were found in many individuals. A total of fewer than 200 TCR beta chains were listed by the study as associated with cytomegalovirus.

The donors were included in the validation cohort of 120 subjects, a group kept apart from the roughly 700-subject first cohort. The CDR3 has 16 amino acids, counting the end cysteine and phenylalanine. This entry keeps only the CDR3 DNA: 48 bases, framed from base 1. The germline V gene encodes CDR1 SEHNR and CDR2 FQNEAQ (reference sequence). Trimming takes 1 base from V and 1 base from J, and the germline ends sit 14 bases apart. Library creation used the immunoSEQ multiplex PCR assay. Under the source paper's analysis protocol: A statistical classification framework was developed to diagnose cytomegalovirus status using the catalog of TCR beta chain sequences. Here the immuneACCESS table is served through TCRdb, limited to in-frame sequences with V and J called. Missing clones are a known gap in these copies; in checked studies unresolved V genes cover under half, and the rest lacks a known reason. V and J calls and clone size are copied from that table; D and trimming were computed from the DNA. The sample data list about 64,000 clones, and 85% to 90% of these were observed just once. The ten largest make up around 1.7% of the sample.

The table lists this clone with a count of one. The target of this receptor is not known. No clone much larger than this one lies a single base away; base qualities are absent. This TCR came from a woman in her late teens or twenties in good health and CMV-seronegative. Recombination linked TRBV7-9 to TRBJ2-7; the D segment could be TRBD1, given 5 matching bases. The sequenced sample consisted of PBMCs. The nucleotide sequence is TGTGCCAGCAGCTTAGATATAAACAGGAAATCCTACGAGCAGTACTTC. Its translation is CASSLDINRKSYEQYF.